Reported below is one T cell receptor (beta chain). PCR was performed a second time for about 7 to 11 cycles using a sample-barcoded 5' primer and a J-beta primer mix. TCRdb independently ran MiXCR on the 5' RACE reads; one entry per CDR3 protein. The sample consists of over 700,000 distinct CDR3 sequences, 20% to 30% of them appearing once. Trimming shortened V by 5 bases and J by 5 bases, and 11 bases separated the two germline ends. The germline V gene has CDR1 SGHRS and CDR2 YFSETQ. The CDR3 spans 13 residues. These data are taken from a study of blood T cells in healthy people across ages. This sample also appeared in a second study, on T cells of mothers and their children.

The sample was blood. The clonotype originates from a boy younger than 18 in good health. The chain links TRBV5-1 to TRBJ1-5; D gene ambiguous. Here the CDR3 DNA reads TGCGCCAGCAGATATAATGGGGATCAGCCCCAGCATTTT. This gives the protein CASRYNGDQPQHF.